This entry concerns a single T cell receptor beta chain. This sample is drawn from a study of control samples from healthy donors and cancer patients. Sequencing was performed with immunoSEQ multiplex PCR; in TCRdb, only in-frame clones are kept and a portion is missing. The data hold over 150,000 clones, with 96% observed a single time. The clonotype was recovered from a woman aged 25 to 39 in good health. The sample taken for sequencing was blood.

The CDR3 protein is CASSLDPGWTSGTDTQYF. The CDR3 DNA follows: TGTGCCAGCAGCTTAGATCCCGGCTGGACTAGCGGCACAGATACGCAGTATTTT. The rearrangement links TRBV11-2 to TRBJ2-3; 9 bases are a match to TRBD2. The germline gives CDR1 SGHAT, CDR2 FQNNGV. Trimming took 0 bases from V and 1 from J; bases not matched to a gene: 8. The CDR3 has 18 residues.